There are a few counts of the clone carrying this T cell receptor beta chain. Study processing details: Scientists estimated how many nucleated cells there were by amplifying reference gene primers. Clones were read by immunoSEQ multiplex PCR, and TCRdb kept only the in-frame ones, dropping some. D and trimming were read from the DNA, whereas the V and J calls and clone size are those reported in that table. This table has about 81,000 clones, about 90% appearing once. These data belong to a study of blood T cell repertoires in COVID-19. Study overall: Samples taken during acute and convalescent COVID-19 were collected in the United States, Italy and Spain. PBMCs, B-cell-depleted T cells, or T cells were the source of the cDNA or gDNA that made up the material.

V shed 0 bases and J 13 bases; nucleotides not matched to a gene: 9. The CDR3 has 13 residues. In germline, CDR1 is SGHDT, CDR2 YYEEEE. The source material was peripheral blood. The sequence was obtained from a woman of 80 years or more with acute or convalescent COVID-19. The chain has TRBV5-6 and TRBJ1-1; 7 bases agree with TRBD1. Here the CDR3 reads CASSLARGTDSFF. The CDR3 DNA is TGTGCCAGCAGCTTGGCTCGAGGGACAGACAGTTTCTTT. The complete variable domain, with remaining parts taken from reference TRBV5-6 and TRBJ1-1, reads DAGVTQSPTHLIKTRGQQVTLRCSPKSGHDTVSWYQQALGQGPQFIFQYYEEEERQRGNFPDRFSGHQFPNYSSELNVNALLLGDSALYLCASSLARGTDSFFGQGTRLTVV.